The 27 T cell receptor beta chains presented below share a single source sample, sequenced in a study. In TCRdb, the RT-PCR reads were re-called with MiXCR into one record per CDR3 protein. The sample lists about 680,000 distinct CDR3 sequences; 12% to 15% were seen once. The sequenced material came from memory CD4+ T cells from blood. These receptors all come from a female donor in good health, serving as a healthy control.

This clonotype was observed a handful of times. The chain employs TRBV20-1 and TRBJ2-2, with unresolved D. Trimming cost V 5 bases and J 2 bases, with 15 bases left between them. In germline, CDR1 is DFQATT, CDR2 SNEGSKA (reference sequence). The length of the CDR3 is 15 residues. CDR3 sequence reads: CSAEAVSSNTGELFF. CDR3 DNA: TGCAGTGCTGAGGCGGTGTCGAGCAACACCGGGGAGCTGTTTTTT.

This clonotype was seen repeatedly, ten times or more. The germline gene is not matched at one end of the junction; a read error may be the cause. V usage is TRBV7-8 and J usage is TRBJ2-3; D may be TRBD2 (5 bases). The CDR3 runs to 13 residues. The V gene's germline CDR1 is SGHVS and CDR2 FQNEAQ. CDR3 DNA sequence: TGTGCCAGCAGCCTAGCTATGGGAGATACGCAGTATTTT. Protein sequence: CASSLAMGDTQYF.

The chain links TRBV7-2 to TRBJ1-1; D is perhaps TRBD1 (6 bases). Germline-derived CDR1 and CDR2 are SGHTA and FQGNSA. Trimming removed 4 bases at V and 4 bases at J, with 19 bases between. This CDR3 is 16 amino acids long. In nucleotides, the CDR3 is TGTGCCAGCAGCTGTGACAGGAAAAGTGGCGCCACTGAAGCTTTCTTT. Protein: CASSCDRKSGATEAFF.

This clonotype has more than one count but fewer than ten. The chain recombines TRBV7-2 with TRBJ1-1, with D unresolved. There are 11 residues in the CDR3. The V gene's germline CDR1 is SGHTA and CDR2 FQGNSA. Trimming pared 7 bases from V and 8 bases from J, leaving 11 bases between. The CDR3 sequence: CASTPQSEAFF. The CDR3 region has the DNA TGTGCCAGCACCCCCCAGTCAGAAGCTTTCTTT. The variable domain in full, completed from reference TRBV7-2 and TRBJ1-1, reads GAGVSQSPSNKVTEKGKDVELRCDPISGHTALYWYRQSLGQGLEFLIYFQGNSAPDKSGLPSDRFSAERTGGSVSTLTIQRTQQEDSAVYLCASTPQSEAFFGQGTRLTVV.

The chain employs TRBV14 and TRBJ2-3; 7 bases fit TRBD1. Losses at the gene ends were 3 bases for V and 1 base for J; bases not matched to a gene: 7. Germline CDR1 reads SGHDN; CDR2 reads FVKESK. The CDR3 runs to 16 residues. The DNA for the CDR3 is TGTGCCAGCAGCCATACCGGGACAGAACGCACAGATACGCAGTATTTT. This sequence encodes CASSHTGTERTDTQYF.

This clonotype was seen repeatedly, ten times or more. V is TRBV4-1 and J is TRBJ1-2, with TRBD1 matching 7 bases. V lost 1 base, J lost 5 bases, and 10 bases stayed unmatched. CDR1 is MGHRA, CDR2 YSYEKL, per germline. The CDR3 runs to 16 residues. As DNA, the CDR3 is TGCGCCAGCAGCCAAGTCCCCACAGGGGTCGGGTATGGCTACACCTTC. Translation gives CASSQVPTGVGYGYTF.

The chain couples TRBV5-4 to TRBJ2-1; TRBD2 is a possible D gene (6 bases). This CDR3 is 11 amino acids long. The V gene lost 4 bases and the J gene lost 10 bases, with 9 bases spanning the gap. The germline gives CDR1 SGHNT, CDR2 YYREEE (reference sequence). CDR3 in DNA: TGTGCCAGCAGCCGGGAGAGGGAGCAGTTCTTC. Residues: CASSREREQFF.

CDR3 in amino acids: CASRLDREDGYTF. CDR3 sequence (DNA): TGTGCCAGCAGACTTGACAGGGAGGATGGCTACACCTTC. The rearrangement uses TRBV28 and TRBJ1-2; 7 bases match TRBD1. J was trimmed by 6 bases and V by 6 bases; bases with no gene match: 7. Per the germline V gene, CDR1 is MDHEN and CDR2 is SYDVKM. This CDR3 has 13 residues.

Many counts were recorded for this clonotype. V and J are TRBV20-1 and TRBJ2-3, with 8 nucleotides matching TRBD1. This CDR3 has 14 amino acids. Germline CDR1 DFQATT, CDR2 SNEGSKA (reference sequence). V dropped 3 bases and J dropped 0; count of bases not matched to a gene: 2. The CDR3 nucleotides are TGCAGTGCTAGCAGGGGGCGAAGCACAGATACGCAGTATTTT. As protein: CSASRGRSTDTQYF.

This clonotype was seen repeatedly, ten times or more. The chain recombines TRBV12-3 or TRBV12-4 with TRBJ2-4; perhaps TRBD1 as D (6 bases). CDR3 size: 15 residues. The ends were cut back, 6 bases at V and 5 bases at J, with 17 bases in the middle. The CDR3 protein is CASRLLGRGENIQYF. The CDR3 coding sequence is TGTGCCAGCAGATTGTTAGGCAGGGGCGAAAACATTCAGTACTTC.

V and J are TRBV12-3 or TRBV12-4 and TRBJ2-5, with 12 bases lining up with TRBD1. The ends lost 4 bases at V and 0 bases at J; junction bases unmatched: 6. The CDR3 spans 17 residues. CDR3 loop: CASSSPRDRGHQETQYF. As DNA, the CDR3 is TGTGCCAGCAGTTCGCCCCGGGACAGGGGGCACCAAGAGACCCAGTACTTC.

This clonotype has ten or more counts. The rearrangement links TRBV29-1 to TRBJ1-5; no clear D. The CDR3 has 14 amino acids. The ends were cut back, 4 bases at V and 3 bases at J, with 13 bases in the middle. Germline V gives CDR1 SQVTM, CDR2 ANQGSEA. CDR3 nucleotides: TGCAGCGTTGCCGAGACAACAGACAATCAGCCCCAGCATTTT. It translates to CSVAETTDNQPQHF.

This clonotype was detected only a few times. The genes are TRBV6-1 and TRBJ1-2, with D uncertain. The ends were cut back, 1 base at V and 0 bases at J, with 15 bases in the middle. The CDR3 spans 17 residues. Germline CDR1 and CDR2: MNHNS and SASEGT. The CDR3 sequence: CASSEGRRRGANYGYTF. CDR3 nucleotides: TGTGCCAGCAGTGAAGGGCGCAGGAGAGGAGCTAACTATGGCTACACCTTC.

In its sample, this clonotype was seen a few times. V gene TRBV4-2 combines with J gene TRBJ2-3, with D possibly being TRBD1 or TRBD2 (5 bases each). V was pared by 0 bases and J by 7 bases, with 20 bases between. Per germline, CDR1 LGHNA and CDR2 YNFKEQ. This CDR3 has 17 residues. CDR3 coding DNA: TGTGCCAGCAGCCAAGATACGGGACGGGGTGCAGGAAATACGCAGTATTTT. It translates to CASSQDTGRGAGNTQYF.

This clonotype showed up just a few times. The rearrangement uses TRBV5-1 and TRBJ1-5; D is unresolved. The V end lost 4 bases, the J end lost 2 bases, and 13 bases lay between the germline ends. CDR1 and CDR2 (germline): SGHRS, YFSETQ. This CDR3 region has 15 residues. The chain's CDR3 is CASSPFGEGNQPQHF. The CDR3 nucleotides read TGCGCCAGCAGCCCCTTCGGGGAAGGCAATCAGCCCCAGCATTTT.

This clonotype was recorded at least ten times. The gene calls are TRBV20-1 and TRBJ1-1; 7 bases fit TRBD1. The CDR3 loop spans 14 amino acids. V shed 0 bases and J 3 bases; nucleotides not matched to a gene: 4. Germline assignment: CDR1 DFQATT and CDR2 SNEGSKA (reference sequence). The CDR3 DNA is TGCAGTGCTAGAGATCGGACAGGACACACTGAAGCTTTCTTT. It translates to CSARDRTGHTEAFF.

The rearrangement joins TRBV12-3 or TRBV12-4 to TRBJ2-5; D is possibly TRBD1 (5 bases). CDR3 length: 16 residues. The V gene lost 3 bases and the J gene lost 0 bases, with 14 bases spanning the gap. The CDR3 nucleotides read TGTGCCAGCAGTTTTACGCGGAAGGGGTACCAAGAGACCCAGTACTTC. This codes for CASSFTRKGYQETQYF.

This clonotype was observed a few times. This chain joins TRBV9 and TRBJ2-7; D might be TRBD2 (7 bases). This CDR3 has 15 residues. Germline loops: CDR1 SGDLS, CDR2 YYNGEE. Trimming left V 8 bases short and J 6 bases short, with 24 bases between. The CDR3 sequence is CASSKASGKGGEQYF. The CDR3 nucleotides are TGTGCCAGTTCGAAGGCTAGCGGAAAAGGGGGCGAGCAGTACTTC.

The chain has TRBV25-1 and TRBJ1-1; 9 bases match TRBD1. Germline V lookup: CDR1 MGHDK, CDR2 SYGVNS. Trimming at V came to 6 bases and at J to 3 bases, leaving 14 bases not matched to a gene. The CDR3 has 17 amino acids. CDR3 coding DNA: TGTGCCAGCAGCGCCTCGGACAGGGGATATTGGTACACTGAAGCTTTCTTT. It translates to CASSASDRGYWYTEAFF.

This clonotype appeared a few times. Here the CDR3 reads CASSEDGYTEAFF. The CDR3 coding sequence is TGTGCCAGCAGTGAGGACGGGTACACTGAAGCTTTCTTT. The J gene is TRBJ1-1, the V gene TRBV9; D is ambiguous. Germline V gives CDR1 SGDLS, CDR2 YYNGEE. This CDR3 has 13 amino acids. Trimming pared 5 bases from V and 3 bases from J, leaving 11 bases between.

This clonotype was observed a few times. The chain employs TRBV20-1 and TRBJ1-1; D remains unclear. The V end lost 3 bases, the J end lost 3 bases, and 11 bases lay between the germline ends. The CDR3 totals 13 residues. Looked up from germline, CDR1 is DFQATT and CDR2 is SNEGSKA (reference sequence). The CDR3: CSASEGSDTEAFF. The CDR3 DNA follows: TGCAGTGCTAGTGAGGGTTCCGACACTGAAGCTTTCTTT.

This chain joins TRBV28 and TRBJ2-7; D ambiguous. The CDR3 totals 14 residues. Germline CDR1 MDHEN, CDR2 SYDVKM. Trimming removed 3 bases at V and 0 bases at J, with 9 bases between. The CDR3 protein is CASSFFYGSYEQYF. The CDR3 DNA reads TGTGCCAGCAGTTTCTTTTACGGCTCCTACGAGCAGTACTTC. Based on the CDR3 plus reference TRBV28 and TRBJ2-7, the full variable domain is DVKVTQSSRYLVKRTGEKVFLECVQDMDHENMFWYRQDPGLGLRLIYFSYDVKMKEKGDIPEGYSVSREKKERFSLILESASTNQTSMYLCASSFFYGSYEQYFGPGTRLTVT.

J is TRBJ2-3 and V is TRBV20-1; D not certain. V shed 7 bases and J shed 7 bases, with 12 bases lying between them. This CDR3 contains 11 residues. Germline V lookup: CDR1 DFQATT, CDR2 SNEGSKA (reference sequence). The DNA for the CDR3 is TGCAGTGGTAAAGGGTCAAATACGCAGTATTTT. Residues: CSGKGSNTQYF.

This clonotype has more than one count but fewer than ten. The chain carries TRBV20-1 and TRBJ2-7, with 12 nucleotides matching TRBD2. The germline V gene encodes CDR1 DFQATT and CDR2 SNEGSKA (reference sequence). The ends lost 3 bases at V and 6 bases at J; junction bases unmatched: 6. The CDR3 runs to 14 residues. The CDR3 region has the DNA TGCAGTGCTAGTAGACTAGCGGGAGTTGGCGAGCAGTACTTC. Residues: CSASRLAGVGEQYF.

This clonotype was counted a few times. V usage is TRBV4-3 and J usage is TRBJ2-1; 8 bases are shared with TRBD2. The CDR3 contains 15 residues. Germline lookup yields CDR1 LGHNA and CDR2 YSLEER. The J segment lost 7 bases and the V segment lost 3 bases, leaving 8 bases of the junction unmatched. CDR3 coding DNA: TGCGCCAGCAGCCATAGTCTGCGGGGGGATAATGAGCAGTTCTTC. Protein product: CASSHSLRGDNEQFF.

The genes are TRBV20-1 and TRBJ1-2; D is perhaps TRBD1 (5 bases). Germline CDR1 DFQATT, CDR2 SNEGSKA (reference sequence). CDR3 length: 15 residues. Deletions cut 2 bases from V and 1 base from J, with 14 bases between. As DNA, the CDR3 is TGCAGTGCTAGACCCCGGGACCGAAATAACTATGGCTACACCTTC. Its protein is CSARPRDRNNYGYTF.

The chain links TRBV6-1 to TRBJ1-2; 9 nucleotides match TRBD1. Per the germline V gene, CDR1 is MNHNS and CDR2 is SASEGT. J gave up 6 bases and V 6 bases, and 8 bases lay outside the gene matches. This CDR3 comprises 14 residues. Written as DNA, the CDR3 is TGTGCCAGCAGCCCTTGGACAGGGGACCATGGCTACACCTTC. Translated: CASSPWTGDHGYTF.